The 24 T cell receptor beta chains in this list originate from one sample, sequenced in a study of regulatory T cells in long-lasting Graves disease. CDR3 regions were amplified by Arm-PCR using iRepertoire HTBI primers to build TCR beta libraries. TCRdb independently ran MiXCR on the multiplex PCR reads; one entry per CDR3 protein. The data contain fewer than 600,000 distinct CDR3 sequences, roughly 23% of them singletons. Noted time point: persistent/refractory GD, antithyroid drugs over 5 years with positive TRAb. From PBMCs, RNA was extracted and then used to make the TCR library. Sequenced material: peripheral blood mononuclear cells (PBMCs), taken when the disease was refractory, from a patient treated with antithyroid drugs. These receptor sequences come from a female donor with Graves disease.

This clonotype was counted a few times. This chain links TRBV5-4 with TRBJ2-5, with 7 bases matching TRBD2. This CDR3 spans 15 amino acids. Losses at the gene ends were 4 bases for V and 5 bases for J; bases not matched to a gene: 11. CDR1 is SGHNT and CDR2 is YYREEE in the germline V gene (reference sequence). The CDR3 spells CASSGRTHGGETQYF. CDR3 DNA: TGTGCCAGCAGCGGACGGACCCACGGGGGGGAGACCCAGTACTTC.

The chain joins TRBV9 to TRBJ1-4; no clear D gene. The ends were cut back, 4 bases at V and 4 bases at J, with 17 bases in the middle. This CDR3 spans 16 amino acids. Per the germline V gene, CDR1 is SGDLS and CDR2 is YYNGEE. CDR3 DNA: TGTGCCAGCAGCACTCTAAAGGCAATGTTTAATGAAAAACTGTTTTTT. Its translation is CASSTLKAMFNEKLFF.

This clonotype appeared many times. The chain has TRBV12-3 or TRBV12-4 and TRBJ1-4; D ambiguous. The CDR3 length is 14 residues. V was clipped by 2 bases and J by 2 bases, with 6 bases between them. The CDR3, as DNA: TGTGCCAGCAGTTTATACAGTACTAATGAAAAACTGTTTTTT. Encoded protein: CASSLYSTNEKLFF.

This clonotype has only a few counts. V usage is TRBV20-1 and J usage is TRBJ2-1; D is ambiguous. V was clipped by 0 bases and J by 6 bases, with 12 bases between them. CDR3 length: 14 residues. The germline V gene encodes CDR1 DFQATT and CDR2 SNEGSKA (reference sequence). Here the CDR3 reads CSARDLRNFNEQFF. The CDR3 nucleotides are TGCAGTGCTAGAGACCTGCGTAATTTCAATGAGCAGTTCTTC.

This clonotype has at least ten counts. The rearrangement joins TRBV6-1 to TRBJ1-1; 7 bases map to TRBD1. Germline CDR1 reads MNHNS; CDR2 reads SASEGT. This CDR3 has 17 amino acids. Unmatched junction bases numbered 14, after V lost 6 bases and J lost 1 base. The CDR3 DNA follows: TGTGCCAGCAGGCGAAGAATAACCGGGACAGAGAACACTGAAGCTTTCTTT. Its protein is CASRRRITGTENTEAFF.

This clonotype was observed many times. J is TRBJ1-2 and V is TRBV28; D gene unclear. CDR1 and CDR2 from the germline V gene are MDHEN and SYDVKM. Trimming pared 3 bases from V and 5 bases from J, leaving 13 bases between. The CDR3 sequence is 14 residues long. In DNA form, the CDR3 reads TGTGCCAGCAGTTTCGTGAGGGCGGGATATGGCTACACCTTC. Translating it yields CASSFVRAGYGYTF.

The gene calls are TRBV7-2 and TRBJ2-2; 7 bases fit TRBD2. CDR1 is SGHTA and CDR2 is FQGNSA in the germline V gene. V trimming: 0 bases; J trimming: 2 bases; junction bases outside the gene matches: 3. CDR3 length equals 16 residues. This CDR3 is CASSLALAVNTGELFF. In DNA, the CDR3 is TGTGCCAGCAGCTTAGCCCTAGCGGTTAACACCGGGGAGCTGTTTTTT.

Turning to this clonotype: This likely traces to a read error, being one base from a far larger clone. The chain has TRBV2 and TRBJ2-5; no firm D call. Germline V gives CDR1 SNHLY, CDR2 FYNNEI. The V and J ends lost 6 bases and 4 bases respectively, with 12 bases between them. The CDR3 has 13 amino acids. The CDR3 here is CASSRSPTETQYF. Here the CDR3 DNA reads TGTGCCAGCAGCCGGAGCCCTACAGAGACCCAGTACTTC.

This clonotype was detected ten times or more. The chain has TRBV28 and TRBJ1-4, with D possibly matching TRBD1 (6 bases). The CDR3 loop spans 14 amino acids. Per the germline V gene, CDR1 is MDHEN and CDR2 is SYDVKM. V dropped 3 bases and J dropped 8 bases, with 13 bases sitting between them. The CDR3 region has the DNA TGTGCCAGCAGTTTGGGGGGGCTGGGGGAAAAACTGTTTTTT. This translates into CASSLGGLGEKLFF.

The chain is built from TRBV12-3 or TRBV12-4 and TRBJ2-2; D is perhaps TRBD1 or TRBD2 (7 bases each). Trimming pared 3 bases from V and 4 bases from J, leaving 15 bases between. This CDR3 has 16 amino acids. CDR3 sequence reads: CASSFPDREGTGELFF. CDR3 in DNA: TGTGCCAGCAGTTTCCCCGACAGGGAGGGCACCGGGGAGCTGTTTTTT.

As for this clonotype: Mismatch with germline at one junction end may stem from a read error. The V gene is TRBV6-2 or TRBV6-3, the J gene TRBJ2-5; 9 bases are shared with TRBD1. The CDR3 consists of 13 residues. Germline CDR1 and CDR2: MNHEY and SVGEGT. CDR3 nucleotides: TGTGCCAGCAGGCGGACAGGGGAAGAGACCCAGTGCTTC. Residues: CASRRTGEETQCF.

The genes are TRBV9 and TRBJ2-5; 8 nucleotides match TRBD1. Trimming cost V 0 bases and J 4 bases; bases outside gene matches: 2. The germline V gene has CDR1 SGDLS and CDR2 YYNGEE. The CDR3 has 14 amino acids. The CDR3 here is CASSVGDRGETQYF. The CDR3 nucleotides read TGTGCCAGCAGCGTAGGAGACAGGGGAGAGACCCAGTACTTC.

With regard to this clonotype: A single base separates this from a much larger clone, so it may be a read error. The CDR3 loop reads CASSSYRGLYEQNF. CDR3 DNA: TGTGCCAGCAGTTCGTACAGGGGGCTCTACGAGCAGAACTTC. The rearrangement links TRBV27 to TRBJ2-7; 9 bases fit TRBD1. This CDR3 region has 14 residues. The germline gives CDR1 MNHEY, CDR2 SMNVEV (reference sequence).

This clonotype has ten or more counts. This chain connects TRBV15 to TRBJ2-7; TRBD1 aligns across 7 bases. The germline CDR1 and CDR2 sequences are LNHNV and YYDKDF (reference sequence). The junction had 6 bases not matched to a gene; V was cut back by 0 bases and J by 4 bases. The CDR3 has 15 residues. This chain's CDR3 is CATSRDPQGEYEQYF. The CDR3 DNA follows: TGTGCCACCAGCAGAGATCCTCAGGGGGAGTACGAGCAGTACTTC.

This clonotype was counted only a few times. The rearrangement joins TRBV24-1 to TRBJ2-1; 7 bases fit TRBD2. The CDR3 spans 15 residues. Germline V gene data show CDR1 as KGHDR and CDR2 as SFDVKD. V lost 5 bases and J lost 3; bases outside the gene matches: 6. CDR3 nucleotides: TGTGCCACCAGTGCCCGGGACTACCTCTACAATGAGCAGTTCTTC. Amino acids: CATSARDYLYNEQFF.

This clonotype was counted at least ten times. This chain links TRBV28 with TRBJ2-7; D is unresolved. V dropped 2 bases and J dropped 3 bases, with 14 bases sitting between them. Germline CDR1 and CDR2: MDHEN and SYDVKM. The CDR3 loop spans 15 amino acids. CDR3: CASSLPTASRYEQYF. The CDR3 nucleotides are TGTGCCAGCAGTTTACCCACAGCTTCCCGCTACGAGCAGTACTTC. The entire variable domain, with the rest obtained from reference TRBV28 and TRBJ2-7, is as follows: DVKVTQSSRYLVKRTGEKVFLECVQDMDHENMFWYRQDPGLGLRLIYFSYDVKMKEKGDIPEGYSVSREKKERFSLILESASTNQTSMYLCASSLPTASRYEQYFGPGTRLTVT.

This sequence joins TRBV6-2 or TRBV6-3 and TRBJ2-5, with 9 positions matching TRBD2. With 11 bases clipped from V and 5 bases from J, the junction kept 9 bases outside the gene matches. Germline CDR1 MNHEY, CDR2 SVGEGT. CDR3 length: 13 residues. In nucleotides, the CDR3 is TGTGCCTCTCACGGGACTAGCATTGAGACCCAGTACTTC. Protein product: CASHGTSIETQYF.

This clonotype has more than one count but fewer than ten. CDR3 amino acids: CAISEPGFNYGYTF. The CDR3 coding sequence is TGTGCCATCAGTGAGCCCGGGTTTAACTATGGCTACACCTTC. The chain is built from TRBV10-3 and TRBJ1-2; D remains ambiguous. This CDR3 is 14 amino acids long. The germline V gene has CDR1 ENHRY and CDR2 SYGVKD. V lost 2 bases, J lost 1 base, and 8 bases lay in between.

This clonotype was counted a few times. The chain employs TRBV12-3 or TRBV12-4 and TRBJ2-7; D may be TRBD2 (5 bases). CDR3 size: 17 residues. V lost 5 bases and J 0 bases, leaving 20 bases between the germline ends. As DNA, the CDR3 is TGTGCCAGCAGTCCCGATGGAGGCGATACACGCTCCTACGAGCAGTACTTC. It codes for CASSPDGGDTRSYEQYF.

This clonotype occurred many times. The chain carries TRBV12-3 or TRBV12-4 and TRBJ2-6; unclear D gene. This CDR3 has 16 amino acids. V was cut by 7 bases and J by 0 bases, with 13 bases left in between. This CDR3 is CASTPGRYSGANVLTF. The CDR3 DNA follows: TGTGCCAGCACCCCTGGACGGTACTCTGGGGCCAACGTCCTGACTTTC.

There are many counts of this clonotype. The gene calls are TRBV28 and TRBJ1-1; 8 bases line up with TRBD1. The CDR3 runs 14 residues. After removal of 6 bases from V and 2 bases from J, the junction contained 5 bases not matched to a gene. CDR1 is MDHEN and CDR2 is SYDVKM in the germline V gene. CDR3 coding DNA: TGTGCCAGCAGCCTCAGGGGGCTTAACACTGAAGCTTTCTTT. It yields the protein CASSLRGLNTEAFF.

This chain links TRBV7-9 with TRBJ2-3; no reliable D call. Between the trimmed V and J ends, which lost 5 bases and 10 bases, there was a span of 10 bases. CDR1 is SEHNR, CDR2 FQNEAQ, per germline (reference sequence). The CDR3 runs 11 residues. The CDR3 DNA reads TGTGCCAGCAGCCTGTTTTCGGCGCAGTATTTT. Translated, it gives CASSLFSAQYF.

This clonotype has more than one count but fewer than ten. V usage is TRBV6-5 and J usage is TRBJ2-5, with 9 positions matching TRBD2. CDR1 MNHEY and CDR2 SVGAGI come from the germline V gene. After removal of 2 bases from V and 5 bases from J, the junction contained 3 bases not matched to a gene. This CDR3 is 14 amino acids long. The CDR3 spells CASSYAGGLETQYF. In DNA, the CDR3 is TGTGCCAGCAGTTACGCGGGGGGGCTGGAGACCCAGTACTTC.

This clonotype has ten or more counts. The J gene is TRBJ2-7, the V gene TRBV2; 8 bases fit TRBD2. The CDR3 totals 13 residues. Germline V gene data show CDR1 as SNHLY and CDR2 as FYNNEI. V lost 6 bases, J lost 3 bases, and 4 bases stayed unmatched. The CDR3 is CASRSGTSYEQYF. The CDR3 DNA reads TGTGCCAGCAGGAGTGGGACTAGCTACGAGCAGTACTTC.